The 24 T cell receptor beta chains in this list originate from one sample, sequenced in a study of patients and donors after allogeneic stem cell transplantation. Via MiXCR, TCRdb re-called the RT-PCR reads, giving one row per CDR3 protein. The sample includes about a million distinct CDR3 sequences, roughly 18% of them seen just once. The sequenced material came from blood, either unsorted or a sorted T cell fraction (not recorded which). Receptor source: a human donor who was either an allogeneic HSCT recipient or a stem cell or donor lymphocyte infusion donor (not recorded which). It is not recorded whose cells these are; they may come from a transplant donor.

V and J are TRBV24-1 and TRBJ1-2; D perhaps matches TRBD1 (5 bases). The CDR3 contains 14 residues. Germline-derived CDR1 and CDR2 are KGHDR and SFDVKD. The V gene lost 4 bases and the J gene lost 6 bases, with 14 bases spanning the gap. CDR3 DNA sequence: TGTGCCACCAGTGACTCCGGGACCACTGATGGCTACACCTTC. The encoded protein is CATSDSGTTDGYTF.

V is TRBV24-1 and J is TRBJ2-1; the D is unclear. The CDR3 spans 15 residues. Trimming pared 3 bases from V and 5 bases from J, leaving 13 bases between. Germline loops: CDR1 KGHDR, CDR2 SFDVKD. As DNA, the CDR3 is TGTGCCACCAGTGATCCGAGACGGCGTCACAATGAGCAGTTCTTC. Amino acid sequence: CATSDPRRRHNEQFF.

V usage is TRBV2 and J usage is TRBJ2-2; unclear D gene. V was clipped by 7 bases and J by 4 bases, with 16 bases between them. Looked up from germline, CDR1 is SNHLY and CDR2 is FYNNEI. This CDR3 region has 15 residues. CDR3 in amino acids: CASKNHGRSTGELFF. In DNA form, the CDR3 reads TGTGCCAGCAAGAATCACGGCAGGTCCACCGGGGAGCTGTTTTTT.

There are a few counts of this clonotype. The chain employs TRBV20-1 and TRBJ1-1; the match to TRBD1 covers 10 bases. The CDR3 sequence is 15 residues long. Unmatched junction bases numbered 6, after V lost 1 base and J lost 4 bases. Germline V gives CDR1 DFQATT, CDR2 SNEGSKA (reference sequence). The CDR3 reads CSARGFRTGGTEAFF. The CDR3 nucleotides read TGCAGTGCTAGAGGGTTTAGGACAGGGGGCACTGAAGCTTTCTTT.

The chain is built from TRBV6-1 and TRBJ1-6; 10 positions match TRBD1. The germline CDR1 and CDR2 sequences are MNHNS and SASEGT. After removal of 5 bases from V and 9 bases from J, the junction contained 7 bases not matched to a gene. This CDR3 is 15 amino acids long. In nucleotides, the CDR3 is TGTGCCAGCAGTACGACAGGGGGCGGGAGTTCACCCCTCCACTTT. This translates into CASSTTGGGSSPLHF.

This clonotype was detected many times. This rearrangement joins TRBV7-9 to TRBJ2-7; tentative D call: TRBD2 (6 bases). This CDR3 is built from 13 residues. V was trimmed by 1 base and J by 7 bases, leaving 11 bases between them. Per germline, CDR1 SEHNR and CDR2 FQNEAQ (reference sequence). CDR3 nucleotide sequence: TGTGCCAGCAGCTTAGGGGACTCCGGGGAGCAGTACTTC. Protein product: CASSLGDSGEQYF.

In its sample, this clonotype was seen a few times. CDR3: CASSLVRGRDYEFWQYF. In DNA, the CDR3 is TGTGCCAGCAGCTTAGTAAGGGGGAGGGATTACGAGTTTTGGCAGTACTTC. This chain links TRBV7-2 with TRBJ2-7; TRBD2 is a possible D gene (7 bases). The germline V and J ends were trimmed by 1 base and 9 bases, with 25 bases remaining between them. There are 17 residues in the CDR3. The V gene's germline CDR1 is SGHTA and CDR2 FQGNSA.

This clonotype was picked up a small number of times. The chain's CDR3 is CASSSLGRPIEQYF. The CDR3 DNA sequence: TGTGCCAGCAGCTCCCTCGGGCGCCCTATCGAGCAGTACTTC. This chain links TRBV7-9 with TRBJ2-7; D is ambiguous. Germline CDR1 SEHNR, CDR2 FQNEAQ (reference sequence). This CDR3 has 14 amino acids. Trimming took 4 bases from V and 6 from J, leaving 16 bases between them.

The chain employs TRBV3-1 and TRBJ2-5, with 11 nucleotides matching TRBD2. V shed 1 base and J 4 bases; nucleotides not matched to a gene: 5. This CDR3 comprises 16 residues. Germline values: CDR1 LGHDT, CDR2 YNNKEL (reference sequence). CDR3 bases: TGTGCCAGCAGCCAAGTGCTAGCGGGAGGTGGAGAGACCCAGTACTTC. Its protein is CASSQVLAGGGETQYF.

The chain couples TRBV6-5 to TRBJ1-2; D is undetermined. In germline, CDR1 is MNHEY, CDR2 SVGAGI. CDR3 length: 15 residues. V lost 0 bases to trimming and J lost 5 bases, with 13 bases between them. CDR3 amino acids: CASSYSRAPGYGYTF. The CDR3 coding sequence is TGTGCCAGCAGTTACTCGAGGGCCCCCGGGTATGGCTACACCTTC.

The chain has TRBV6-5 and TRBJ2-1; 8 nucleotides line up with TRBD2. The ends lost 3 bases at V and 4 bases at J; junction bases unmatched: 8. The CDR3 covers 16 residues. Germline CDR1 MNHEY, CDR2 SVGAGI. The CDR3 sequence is CASSYLAGPGYNEQFF. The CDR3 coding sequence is TGTGCCAGCAGTTATTTAGCGGGGCCAGGATACAATGAGCAGTTCTTC.

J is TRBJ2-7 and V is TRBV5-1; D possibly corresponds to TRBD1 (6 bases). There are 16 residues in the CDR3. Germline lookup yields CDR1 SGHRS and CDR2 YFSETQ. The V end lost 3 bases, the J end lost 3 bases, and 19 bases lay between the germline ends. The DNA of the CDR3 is TGCGCCAGCAGCTCAGGACCCGATAAGGGGGTCTACGAGCAGTACTTC. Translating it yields CASSSGPDKGVYEQYF.

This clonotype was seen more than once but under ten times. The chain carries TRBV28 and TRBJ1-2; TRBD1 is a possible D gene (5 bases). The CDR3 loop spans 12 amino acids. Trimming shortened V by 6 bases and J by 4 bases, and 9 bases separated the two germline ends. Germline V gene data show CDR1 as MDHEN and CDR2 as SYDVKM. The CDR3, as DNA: TGTGCCAGCAGGACAGTCACCTATGGCTACACCTTC. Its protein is CASRTVTYGYTF.

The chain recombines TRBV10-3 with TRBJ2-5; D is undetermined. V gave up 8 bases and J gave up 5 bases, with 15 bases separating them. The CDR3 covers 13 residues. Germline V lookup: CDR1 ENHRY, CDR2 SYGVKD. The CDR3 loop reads CAIGPNGVETQYF. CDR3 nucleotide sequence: TGTGCCATCGGGCCGAATGGAGTGGAGACCCAGTACTTC.

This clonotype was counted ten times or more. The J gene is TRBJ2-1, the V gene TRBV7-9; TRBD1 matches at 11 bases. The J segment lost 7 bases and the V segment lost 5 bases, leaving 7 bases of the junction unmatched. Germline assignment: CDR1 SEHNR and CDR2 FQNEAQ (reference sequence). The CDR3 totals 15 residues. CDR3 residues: CASSKAGTGGNEQFF. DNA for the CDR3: TGTGCCAGCAGCAAGGCCGGGACAGGGGGTAATGAGCAGTTCTTC. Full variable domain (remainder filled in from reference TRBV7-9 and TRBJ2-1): DTGVSQNPRHKITKRGQNVTFRCDPISEHNRLYWYRQTLGQGPEFLTYFQNEAQLEKSRLLSDRFSAERPKGSFSTLEIQRTEQGDSAMYLCASSKAGTGGNEQFFGPGTRLTVL.

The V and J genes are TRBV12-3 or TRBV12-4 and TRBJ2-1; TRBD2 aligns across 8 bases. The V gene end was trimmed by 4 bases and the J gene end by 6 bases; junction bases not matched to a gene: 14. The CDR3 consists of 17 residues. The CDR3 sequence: CASSSRLDQRGINEQFF. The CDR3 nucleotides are TGTGCCAGCAGTTCACGACTTGACCAGCGGGGGATCAATGAGCAGTTCTTC.

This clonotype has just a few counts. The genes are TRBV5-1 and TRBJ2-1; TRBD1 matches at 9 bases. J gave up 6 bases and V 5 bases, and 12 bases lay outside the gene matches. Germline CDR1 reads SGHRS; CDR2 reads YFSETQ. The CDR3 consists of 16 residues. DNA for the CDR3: TGCGCCAGCAGGACAACCGGCGGGACAGGGTCCAATGAGCAGTTCTTC. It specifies CASRTTGGTGSNEQFF.

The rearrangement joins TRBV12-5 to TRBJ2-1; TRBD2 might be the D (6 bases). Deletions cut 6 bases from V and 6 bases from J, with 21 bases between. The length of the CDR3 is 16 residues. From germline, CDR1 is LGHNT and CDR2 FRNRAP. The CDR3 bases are TGTGCTAGTGGCAACCCCCTGGAGGGTTCGGGCAATGAGCAGTTCTTC. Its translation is CASGNPLEGSGNEQFF.

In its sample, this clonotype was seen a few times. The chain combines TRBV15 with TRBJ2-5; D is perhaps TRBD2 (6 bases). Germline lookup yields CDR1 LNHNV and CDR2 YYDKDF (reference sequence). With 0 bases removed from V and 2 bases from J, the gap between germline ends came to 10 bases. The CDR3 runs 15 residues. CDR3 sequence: CATSRDRGTQETQYF. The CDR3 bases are TGTGCCACCAGCAGAGATCGGGGGACTCAAGAGACCCAGTACTTC.

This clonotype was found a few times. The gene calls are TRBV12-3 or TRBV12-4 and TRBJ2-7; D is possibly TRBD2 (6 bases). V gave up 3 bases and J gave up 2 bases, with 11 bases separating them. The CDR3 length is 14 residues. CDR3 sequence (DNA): TGTGCCAGCAGTTTTGTGGCGGGAACCTACGAGCAGTACTTC. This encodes CASSFVAGTYEQYF.

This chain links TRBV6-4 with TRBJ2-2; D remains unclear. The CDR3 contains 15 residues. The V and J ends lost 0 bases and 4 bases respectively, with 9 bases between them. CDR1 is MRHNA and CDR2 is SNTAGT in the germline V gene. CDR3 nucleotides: TGTGCCAGCAGTGACTCGAATCAGTTCACCGGGGAGCTGTTTTTT. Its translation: CASSDSNQFTGELFF.

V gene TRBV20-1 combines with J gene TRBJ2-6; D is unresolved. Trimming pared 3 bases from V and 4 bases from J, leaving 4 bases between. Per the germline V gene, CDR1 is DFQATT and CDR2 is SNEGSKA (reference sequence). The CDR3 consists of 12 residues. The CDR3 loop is CSASKGANVLTF. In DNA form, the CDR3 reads TGCAGTGCTAGTAAGGGGGCCAACGTCCTGACTTTC.

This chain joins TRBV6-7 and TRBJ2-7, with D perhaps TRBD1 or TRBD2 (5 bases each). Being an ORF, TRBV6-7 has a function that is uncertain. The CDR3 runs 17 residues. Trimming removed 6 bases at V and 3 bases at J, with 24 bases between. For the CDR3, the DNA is TGTGCCAGCAGATACGGTATGGGCAGGGAGTTTGTCTACGAGCAGTACTTC. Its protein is CASRYGMGREFVYEQYF.

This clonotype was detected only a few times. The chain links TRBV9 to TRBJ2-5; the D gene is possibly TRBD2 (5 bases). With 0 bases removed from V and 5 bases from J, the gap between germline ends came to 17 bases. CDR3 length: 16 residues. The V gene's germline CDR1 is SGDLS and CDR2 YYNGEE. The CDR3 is CASSVATGLKGETQYF. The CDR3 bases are TGTGCCAGCAGCGTAGCTACCGGACTCAAAGGGGAGACCCAGTACTTC.